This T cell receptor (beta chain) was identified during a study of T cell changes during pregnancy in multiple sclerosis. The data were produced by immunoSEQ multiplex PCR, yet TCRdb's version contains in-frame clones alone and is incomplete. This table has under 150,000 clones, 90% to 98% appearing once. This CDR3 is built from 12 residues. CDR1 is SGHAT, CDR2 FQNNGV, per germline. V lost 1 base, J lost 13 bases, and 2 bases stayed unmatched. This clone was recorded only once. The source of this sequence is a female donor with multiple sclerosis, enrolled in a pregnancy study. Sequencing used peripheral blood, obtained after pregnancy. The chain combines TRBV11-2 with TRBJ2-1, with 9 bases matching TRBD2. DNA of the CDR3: TGTGCCAGCAGCTTAGGGCGGGAGGGACAGTTCTTC. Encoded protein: CASSLGREGQFF.